These 3 T cell receptor beta chains came from one sample sequenced in a study of identical twins. Using its own MiXCR run on the 5' RACE reads, TCRdb lists one record per CDR3 protein. The sample has roughly 720,000 distinct CDR3 sequences, roughly 18% seen once; the top ten hold around 13%. These data are also associated with another study on T cells expressing NK-cell markers.

Sequences were obtained from PBMCs. Receptors were obtained from a woman aged 18-35 years in good health.

The chain joins TRBV7-2 to TRBJ2-7; 7 nucleotides align to TRBD1. The length of the CDR3 is 14 residues. J gave up 6 bases and V 1 base, and 6 bases lay outside the gene matches. From germline, CDR1 is SGHTA and CDR2 FQGNSA. Here the CDR3 DNA reads TGTGCCAGCAGCTTAGTAACAGGGGCCGGCGAGCAGTACTTC. Its translation is CASSLVTGAGEQYF.

The V gene is TRBV7-6, the J gene TRBJ1-6; 8 bases line up with TRBD1. Germline values: CDR1 SGHVS, CDR2 FNYEAQ. This CDR3 region has 15 residues. J lost 6 bases, V lost 6 bases, and 7 bases had no gene match. CDR3 bases: TGTGCCAGCAGGTTGGGGACAGGACGTAATTCACCCCTCCACTTT. Translating it yields CASRLGTGRNSPLHF.

The chain is built from TRBV12-3 or TRBV12-4 and TRBJ1-1; 7 bases map to TRBD1. V lost 4 bases to trimming and J lost 7 bases; unmatched junction nucleotides: 15. This CDR3 contains 16 residues. For the CDR3, the DNA is TGTGCCAGCAGTTCCCCGACAGGGACAACATGGGGTGAAGCTTTCTTT. It specifies CASSSPTGTTWGEAFF.